This section outlines one TCR beta chain sequence together with its context. Its target is unknown. The record originates from a study of T cell responses to AZD1222 COVID-19 vaccine. The repertoire was sequenced with immunoSEQ multiplex PCR; TCRdb's copy has only in-frame clones and lacks some. This table holds about 120,000 clones, approximately 90% found once. Study results and caveats: White British donors predominated, females outnumbered males, and clonal diversity was possibly underestimated. Just a handful of people given AZD1222 tested seropositive at baseline.

This sequence originates from an adult in good health. The material sequenced was peripheral blood, taken on day 0 of AZD1222 vaccination.

The CDR3 spells CASSAGTGYQPQHF. The CDR3 DNA reads TGTGCCAGCAGCGCCGGGACAGGGTATCAGCCCCAGCATTTT. The gene calls are TRBV2 and TRBJ1-5; 9 bases match TRBD1. CDR1 is SNHLY and CDR2 is FYNNEI in the germline V gene. Unmatched junction bases numbered 5, after V lost 6 bases and J lost 5 bases. The CDR3 totals 14 residues.